In its sample, the clone carrying this TCR beta chain was seen many times. Its antigen is currently unknown. This specimen belongs to a study of T cells in Graves' hyperthyroidism and ophthalmopathy. Per germline, CDR1 SGHAT and CDR2 FQNNGV. Deletions cut 1 base from V and 3 bases from J, with 1 base between. This CDR3 contains 11 residues. Notes on the study in general: Most clonotypes that expanded in the thyroid above 0.001 also showed up in blood. Model-based prediction identified ophthalmopathy a median roughly six months prior to its onset.

Hyperthyroidism was newly diagnosed in patients aged 18 to 65 (duration under 2 months). PBMCs were derived from approximately 10 ml fresh peripheral blood. TCR beta CDR3 regions were amplified from RNA transcripts. The HTBI primer set drove a first-round RT-PCR of the TCR CDR3. TCRdb ran MiXCR on the multiplex PCR reads and lists one entry per CDR3 protein. Among about 400,000 distinct CDR3 sequences listed, around 15% were seen once. Sequencing used blood. V and J are TRBV11-2 and TRBJ2-7; D is uncertain. The sequence was obtained from a woman between 18 and 29 years old with Graves' hyperthyroidism. The CDR3 region is CASSLVYEQYF. The CDR3 DNA is TGTGCCAGCAGCTTAGTCTACGAGCAGTACTTC.